This TCR beta chain was observed in a study of blood T cell repertoires in COVID-19. Study details: Donors in the United States, Italy and Spain gave samples during acute or convalescent COVID-19. Sources were T cells, B-cell-depleted T cells, or PBMCs; the material itself was cDNA or gDNA.

Original data processing: For nucleated cells, counts were estimated from reference gene primer amplification. Profiling relied on immunoSEQ multiplex PCR, and the TCRdb table lists in-frame clones only, not all of them. The DNA gave D and trimming, while V, J and clone size come from that table. Seen here are about 90,000 clones, roughly four fifths observed once, and the top ten hold about 13%. Looked up from germline, CDR1 is SGHRS and CDR2 is YFSETQ. This CDR3 is 17 amino acids long. Trimming took 2 bases from V and 4 from J; bases not matched to a gene: 6. The chain uses TRBV5-1 and TRBJ2-1, with 13 nucleotides matching TRBD2. The receptor's source is a human donor in a cohort sampled during active COVID-19. Material: peripheral blood. CDR3 in DNA: TGCGCCAGCAGCTTTGGACTAGCGGGGGCCCTTTACAATGAGCAGTTCTTC. Its protein product is CASSFGLAGALYNEQFF.